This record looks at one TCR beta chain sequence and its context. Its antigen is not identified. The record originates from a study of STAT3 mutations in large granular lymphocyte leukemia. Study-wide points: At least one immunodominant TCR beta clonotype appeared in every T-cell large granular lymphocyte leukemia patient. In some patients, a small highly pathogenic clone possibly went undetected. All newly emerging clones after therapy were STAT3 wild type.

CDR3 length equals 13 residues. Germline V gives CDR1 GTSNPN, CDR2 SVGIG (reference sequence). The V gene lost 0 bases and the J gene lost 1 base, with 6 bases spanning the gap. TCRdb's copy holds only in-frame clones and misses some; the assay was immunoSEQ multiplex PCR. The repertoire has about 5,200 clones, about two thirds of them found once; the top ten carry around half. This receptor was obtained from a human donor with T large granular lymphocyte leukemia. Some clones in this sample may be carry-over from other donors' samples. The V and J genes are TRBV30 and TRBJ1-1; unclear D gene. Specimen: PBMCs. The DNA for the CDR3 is TGTGCCTGGAGTGTATCTCAGAACACTGAAGCTTTCTTT. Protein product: CAWSVSQNTEAFF.